The rows below give T cell receptor beta chains drawn from one sample of a study of T cell repertoires in cytomegalovirus infection. One entry per CDR3 protein, called by TCRdb with MiXCR from the reads. Seen here are approximately 910,000 distinct CDR3 sequences, about a third observed once, and the top ten hold roughly 13%. No cognate antigen is known for these TCRs. Sequencing used cultured CD8+ T cells from PBMCs, obtained from culture after CMV antigen stimulation. All receptors derive from a human donor in good health (CMV status not recorded). Some clones in this sample may be carry-over from other donors' samples. Both conserved end residues are part of each CDR3. The order of the fields is J gene, clone size, D gene, V gene, CDR3 DNA, CDR3 protein. A D gene is named only where the DNA matches it firmly. Clone size is not always given. Where it is, it says once, few, many or a class for expanded clones.

TRBJ1-1	.	.	TRBV19	TGTGCCAGCGGGCACCCGAACACTGAAGCTTTCTTT	CASGHPNTEAFF
TRBJ1-1	few	TRBD1	TRBV6-1	TGTGCCAGCAGTTATGGGACAGGGGGCATGTCTGAAGCTTTCTTT	CASSYGTGGMSEAFF
TRBJ2-1	.	TRBD2	TRBV7-9	TGTGCCAGCAGCTTAGAGCGGGAATATCGCCATGAGCAGTTCTTC	CASSLEREYRHEQFF
TRBJ1-2	.	TRBD1	TRBV19	TGTGCCACCCAGGGACAGGGGTATGGCTACACCTTC	CATQGQGYGYTF
TRBJ1-1	.	.	TRBV19	TGTGCCAGTAGTATAAGGAGACAGAACACTGAAGCTTTCTTT	CASSIRRQNTEAFF
TRBJ1-1	few	.	TRBV4-2	TGTGCCAGCAGCCAAGGAGACGAAGCTTTCTTT	CASSQGDEAFF
TRBJ1-1	.	TRBD1	TRBV19	TGTGCCAGTAGTATCGGACAGGTGGCACGTCGAACTGAAGCTTTCTTT	CASSIGQVARRTEAFF
TRBJ1-2	few	.	TRBV7-4	TGTGCCAGCAGCTTAGCGAGTCCGGGATCCACCTTC	CASSLASPGSTF
TRBJ2-5	many	.	TRBV7-6	TGTGCCAGCAGCCGCCGAGCCCAAGAGACCCAGTACTTC	CASSRRAQETQYF
TRBJ1-3	.	.	TRBV7-9	TGTGCCAGCAGCAATCGGGACGGATCTGGAAACACCATATATTTT	CASSNRDGSGNTIYF
TRBJ1-2	many	.	TRBV10-2	TGCGCCAGCAGCCAAGGCCCACGGCAGACAAACTATGGCTACACCTTC	CASSQGPRQTNYGYTF
TRBJ2-1	once	TRBD2	TRBV7-4	TGTGCCAGCAGCTCCTCCGGGACTAATTACAATGAGCAGTTCTTC	CASSSSGTNYNEQFF
TRBJ2-3	.	.	TRBV10-3	TGTGCCATCAGTGAGTCGAAGTCCGGACTTATAGGTGATACGCAGTATTTT	CAISESKSGLIGDTQYF
TRBJ2-1	once	.	TRBV10-1	TGCGCCAGCAGTGCGGGACTCCGCTACAATGAGCAGTTCTTC	CASSAGLRYNEQFF
TRBJ1-1	few	.	TRBV20-1	TGCAGTGCTGCGGTCAGGCAAACTGAAGCTTTCTTT	CSAAVRQTEAFF
TRBJ2-1	.	.	TRBV28	TGTGCCACCGGGGTAGGCTCCTACAATGAGCAGTTCTTC	CATGVGSYNEQFF
TRBJ2-6	.	.	TRBV6-2/TRBV6-3	TGTGCCAGCAGTGGAGAGCTTTTCTGCTCTGGGGCCAACGTCCTGACTTTC	CASSGELFCSGANVLTF
TRBJ1-2	.	.	TRBV27	TGTGCCAGCCGATCAGGAGGTTACTATGGCTACACCTTC	CASRSGGYYGYTF
TRBJ1-1	many	.	TRBV11-3	TGTGCCAGCAGCTTAGCGTCAGACACTGAAGCTTTCTTT	CASSLASDTEAFF
TRBJ1-1	.	TRBD1	TRBV6-2/TRBV6-3	TGTGCCAGCAGAAAGGACCGGGACAGTCTCACTGAAGCTTTCTTT	CASRKDRDSLTEAFF
TRBJ2-5	.	.	TRBV15	TGTGCCACCAGCAGAGATCCCCCTAGAAGTGGGGAGACCCAGTACTTC	CATSRDPPRSGETQYF
TRBJ2-5	.	.	TRBV7-6	TGTGCCAGCAGCCCCACTGGGGCAGGCTACCAAGAGACCCAGTACTTC	CASSPTGAGYQETQYF
TRBJ2-1	few	.	TRBV27	TGTGCCAGCAGCACCGGGGGGCCGCGCAATGAGCAGTTCTTC	CASSTGGPRNEQFF
TRBJ2-1	.	.	TRBV12-3/TRBV12-4	TGTGCCAGCAGCTCCGGTCCCAGCAATGAGCAGTTCTTC	CASSSGPSNEQFF
TRBJ2-7	few	TRBD2	TRBV7-9	TGTGCCAGCAGCTTAGCGGTCGGGGGGTCTTCCTACGAGCAGTACTTC	CASSLAVGGSSYEQYF
TRBJ2-1	once	TRBD2	TRBV7-6	TGTGTCAGCAGCTTAGGGGCAGCGGGGGACACCTACAATGAGCAGTTCTTC	CVSSLGAAGDTYNEQFF
TRBJ2-1	few	.	TRBV27	TGTGCCAGCAGTTTATCCACCATGCCCCCGGGCAATGAGCAGTTCTTC	CASSLSTMPPGNEQFF
TRBJ1-6	.	.	TRBV7-3	TGTGCCAGCAGCGCTGGGACGGAGTATAATTCACCCCTCCACTTT	CASSAGTEYNSPLHF
TRBJ1-2	few	.	TRBV12-3/TRBV12-4	TGTGCCAGCAGTCCTGGGACCTTC	CASSPGTF
TRBJ1-2	.	.	TRBV19	TGTGCCAGTAGAGGGGGGCTCCTTCGGCGGGGGCTTAGTTATGGCTACACCTTC	CASRGGLLRRGLSYGYTF
TRBJ2-5	.	.	TRBV20-1	TGCAGTGCTACCGAGGGAGTAATCCAAGAGACCCAGTACTTC	CSATEGVIQETQYF
TRBJ1-2	few	.	TRBV6-2/TRBV6-3	TGTGCCAGCAGTTACTCCCCGGCGGGGGACCCTAACTATGGCTACACCTTC	CASSYSPAGDPNYGYTF
TRBJ1-5	.	.	TRBV19	TGTGCCAGTAGTAGCCAGGGAGGCGGCATCTCCAATCAGCCCCAGCATTTT	CASSSQGGGISNQPQHF
TRBJ2-3	.	.	TRBV6-1	TGTGCCAGCAGTGAAGGAAAGACACTTAGCACAGATACGCAGTATTTT	CASSEGKTLSTDTQYF
TRBJ1-1	.	TRBD1	TRBV5-4	TGTGCCAGCAGCCGACAGGGGTGGGGCACTGAAGCTTTCTTT	CASSRQGWGTEAFF
TRBJ2-1	many	TRBD2	TRBV7-2	TGTGCCAGCGGCGGGACTAGTCCATACAATGAGCAGTTCTTC	CASGGTSPYNEQFF
TRBJ1-1	few	.	TRBV27	TGTGCCAGCAGTTTATATGAGGGTGACACTGAAGCTTTCTTT	CASSLYEGDTEAFF
TRBJ2-7	.	TRBD2	TRBV4-1	TGCGCCAGCAGCCAAGATCGCCGGGGGGGTAACGAGCAGTACTTC	CASSQDRRGGNEQYF
TRBJ2-1	.	.	TRBV7-9	TGTGCCAGCAGCTCACCCTGGGCTTACTACAATGAGCAGTTCTTC	CASSSPWAYYNEQFF
TRBJ1-1	.	TRBD1	TRBV4-3	TGCGCCAGCAGCCAAAGCAGGGGGTCGAACACTGAAGCTTTCTTT	CASSQSRGSNTEAFF
TRBJ2-3	many	TRBD2	TRBV7-2	TGTGCCAGCAGCTCCACGGGGGGTGAGACAGATACGCAGTATTTT	CASSSTGGETDTQYF
TRBJ2-1	many	TRBD2	TRBV7-2	TGTGCCAGCAGCTTAGCGCTAGCGGGGGGTTACAATGAGCAGTTCTTC	CASSLALAGGYNEQFF
TRBJ2-1	.	.	TRBV14	TGTGCCAGCAGCCAACGAGTGGGATACAATGAGCAGTTCTTC	CASSQRVGYNEQFF
TRBJ2-3	.	.	TRBV9	TGTGCCAGCAGCGTAGTTGCGGGGGACATCACAGATACGCAGTATTTT	CASSVVAGDITDTQYF
TRBJ2-1	.	TRBD2	TRBV12-3/TRBV12-4	TGTGCCAGCAGTTTAATGGAGGCGGGGGGGCTTTACAATGAGCAGTTCTTC	CASSLMEAGGLYNEQFF
TRBJ2-3	.	.	TRBV28	TGTGCCAGCAGTTTCATACCCGGGCCCAACGGAAGTGGTACGCAGTATTTT	CASSFIPGPNGSGTQYF
TRBJ2-7	.	.	TRBV20-1	TGCAGTGCTAGAGATCGGGATGGAGGCTACGAGCAGTACTTC	CSARDRDGGYEQYF